These 10 T cell receptor beta chains were all obtained from the same sample, sequenced in a study of molecular identifiers for immune sequencing clone quantification. TCRdb itself ran the PCR reads through MiXCR, one entry per CDR3 protein. This sample carries approximately 590,000 distinct CDR3 sequences, about 25% of them seen once, and the ten largest clones take about 0.73%. The sample taken for sequencing was naive CD8+ T cells from blood, with Jurkat cell RNA spiked in. Subset here: FACS-sorted CD8+CD4-CCR7+CD45RA+ naive T cells. The source of these receptors is a human donor in good health. Some libraries in this study had Jurkat cell RNA spiked in.

This clonotype was found a few times. This sequence joins TRBV24-1 and TRBJ2-3; TRBD1 is a possible D gene (6 bases). The V and J ends lost 4 bases and 5 bases respectively, with 18 bases between them. The germline V gene has CDR1 KGHDR and CDR2 SFDVKD. This CDR3 has 16 residues. CDR3 sequence (DNA): TGTGCCACCAGTGACTGGACAGAAGTACCTGGAGATACGCAGTATTTT. Translating it yields CATSDWTEVPGDTQYF.

There are many counts of this clonotype. The V and J genes are TRBV9 and TRBJ2-3; D gene ambiguous. The V end lost 0 bases, the J end lost 6 bases, and 14 bases lay between the germline ends. Germline CDR1 and CDR2: SGDLS and YYNGEE. The CDR3 is made up of 15 amino acids. The CDR3 coding sequence is TGTGCCAGCAGCGTAGGGATATCCTCCAGGGATACGCAGTATTTT. Translated: CASSVGISSRDTQYF.

Turning to this clonotype: It may be a read error: a sequence one base away is much more abundant. The V gene is TRBV6-2 or TRBV6-3, the J gene TRBJ1-1; D remains unclear. V dropped 2 bases and J dropped 10 bases, with 14 bases sitting between them. The CDR3 length is 13 residues. CDR1 is MNHEY, CDR2 SVGEGT, per germline. CDR3 bases: TGTGCCAGCAGTTACGGACCTGGCGCTGGAGCTTTCTTT. It codes for CASSYGPGAGAFF.

This clonotype has only a few counts. The CDR3: CASSQYWASSNQPQHF. DNA of the CDR3: TGTGCCAGCAGTCAATATTGGGCGTCTAGCAATCAGCCCCAGCATTTT. The chain employs TRBV6-2 or TRBV6-3 and TRBJ1-5; D gene ambiguous. CDR1 and CDR2 from the germline V gene are MNHEY and SVGEGT. V was cut by 5 bases and J by 0 bases, with 14 bases left in between. The CDR3 totals 16 residues.

This clonotype has only a few counts. The rearrangement links TRBV7-9 to TRBJ1-5, with a possible D match to TRBD1 (5 bases). Per germline, CDR1 SEHNR and CDR2 FQNEAQ (reference sequence). CDR3 size: 15 residues. V dropped 5 bases and J dropped 3 bases, with 14 bases sitting between them. The CDR3 nucleotides read TGTGCCAGCAGCGGCGGGGGGGTGGACAATCAGCCCCAGCATTTT. This sequence encodes CASSGGGVDNQPQHF.

On this clonotype: Being one base from a much bigger clone, this may be a read error. This chain links TRBV6-2 or TRBV6-3 with TRBJ1-5; TRBD1 agrees at 10 bases. The CDR3 consists of 13 residues. V trimming: 8 bases; J trimming: 6 bases; junction bases outside the gene matches: 4. CDR1 and CDR2 (germline): MNHEY, SVGEGT. The CDR3 nucleotides are TGTGCCAGCGGTGGACAGGGGGTTCAGCCCCAGCATTTT. This sequence encodes CASGGQGVQPQHF.

This clonotype was seen ten or more times. The rearrangement uses TRBV6-6 and TRBJ1-2, with 10 bases aligning to TRBD1. V was pared by 2 bases and J by 6 bases, with 0 bases of the junction left unmatched. Germline assignment: CDR1 MNHNY and CDR2 SVGAGI (reference sequence). The CDR3 has 13 residues. In DNA, the CDR3 is TGTGCCAGCAGTTACGACAGGGGGCATGGCTACACCTTC. Residues: CASSYDRGHGYTF.

This clonotype has a handful of counts. The genes are TRBV5-6 and TRBJ2-1; 12 bases line up with TRBD1. V dropped 3 bases and J dropped 9; count of bases not matched to a gene: 13. The CDR3 sequence is 17 residues long. Germline CDR1 reads SGHDT; CDR2 reads YYEEEE. The CDR3 DNA sequence: TGTGCCAGCAGCTCACCGCCGGGACAGGGGGCGCGGAGTGAGCAGTTCTTC. It codes for CASSSPPGQGARSEQFF. Filled out from reference TRBV5-6 and TRBJ2-1, the complete variable domain reads DAGVTQSPTHLIKTRGQQVTLRCSPKSGHDTVSWYQQALGQGPQFIFQYYEEEERQRGNFPDRFSGHQFPNYSSELNVNALLLGDSALYLCASSSPPGQGARSEQFFGPGTRLTVL.

This clonotype was observed a few times. Relative to the germline gene, one junction end is altered; a read error may explain this. This rearrangement joins TRBV7-9 to TRBJ2-7; 7 bases are a match to TRBD1. Germline loops: CDR1 SEHNR, CDR2 FQNEAQ (reference sequence). This CDR3 contains 15 residues. The chain's CDR3 is CAGSQGTDYIYEQYF. Here the CDR3 DNA reads TGTGCCGGCAGCCAGGGGACAGACTACATCTACGAGCAGTACTTC.

In its sample, this clonotype was seen a few times. This chain joins TRBV7-9 and TRBJ1-2, with 8 bases aligning to TRBD1. Germline V CDR1 and CDR2: SEHNR, FQNEAQ (reference sequence). This CDR3 comprises 14 residues. The V gene end was trimmed by 5 bases and the J gene end by 5 bases; junction bases not matched to a gene: 7. Here the CDR3 reads CASSGGQELYGYTF. The CDR3 region has the DNA TGTGCCAGCAGCGGGGGACAGGAGCTTTATGGCTACACCTTC.